The 13 T cell receptor beta chains given below trace back to one sample, sequenced in a study of radiation and T cells in renal cell carcinoma. Only in-frame clones appear in the TCRdb table, and some are missing; sequencing was by immunoSEQ multiplex PCR. The sample lists 94,000 or so clones; roughly four fifths were seen once. Time point in this sample: baseline pretreatment blood. Treatment: 15 Gy SBRT to primary tumor, nephrectomy 4 weeks later. The input for sequencing was blood, taken from a patient whose treatment included radiotherapy and nephrectomy. The receptors come from a man in his sixties with renal cell carcinoma.

The genes are TRBV7-9 and TRBJ2-7, with D possibly TRBD1 on 6 matching bases. The germline V gene has CDR1 SEHNR and CDR2 FQNEAQ (reference sequence). The CDR3 spans 15 residues. Trimming removed 2 bases from V and 3 bases from J, with 14 bases in between. Written as DNA, the CDR3 is TGTGCCAGCAGCTTATTGGGCAGGGGATTCTACGAGCAGTACTTC. Protein product: CASSLLGRGFYEQYF. Looking up the rest from reference TRBV7-9 and TRBJ2-7 gives the full variable domain: DTGVSQNPRHKITKRGQNVTFRCDPISEHNRLYWYRQTLGQGPEFLTYFQNEAQLEKSRLLSDRFSAERPKGSFSTLEIQRTEQGDSAMYLCASSLLGRGFYEQYFGPGTRLTVT.

The chain employs TRBV6-1 and TRBJ2-5, with 9 bases lining up with TRBD2. CDR1 and CDR2 from the germline V gene are MNHNS and SASEGT. This CDR3 region has 14 residues. Trimming cost V 4 bases and J 4 bases; bases outside gene matches: 4. The CDR3 loop reads CASSALAGAETQYF. In nucleotides, the CDR3 is TGTGCCAGCAGTGCCTTAGCGGGAGCAGAGACCCAGTACTTC.

The genes are TRBV13 and TRBJ2-1; 8 bases agree with TRBD1. With V trimmed by 6 bases and J by 9 bases, 7 bases remained unmatched. CDR3 length: 13 amino acids. Germline loops: CDR1 PRHDT, CDR2 FYEKMQ (reference sequence). CDR3 residues: CASSTVTGAEQFF. The CDR3 region has the DNA TGTGCCAGCAGTACCGTGACAGGGGCTGAGCAGTTCTTC.

This clone turned up a few times. The rearrangement uses TRBV5-1 and TRBJ2-1; 11 nucleotides match TRBD2. J gave up 8 bases and V 0 bases, and 7 bases lay outside the gene matches. The CDR3 loop spans 16 amino acids. CDR1 is SGHRS, CDR2 YFSETQ, per germline. This CDR3 reads CASSLEWTSGFDEQFF. CDR3 coding DNA: TGCGCCAGCAGCTTGGAATGGACTAGCGGGTTCGATGAGCAGTTCTTC.

The rearrangement joins TRBV27 to TRBJ2-1, with TRBD2 identical over 15 bases. J lost 7 bases, V lost 3 bases, and 1 base had no gene match. CDR1 is MNHEY and CDR2 is SMNVEV in the germline V gene (reference sequence). This CDR3 has 15 amino acids. In DNA, the CDR3 is TGTGCCAGCAGTTTCGGGACTAGCGGGAGGAATGAGCAGTTCTTC. It encodes CASSFGTSGRNEQFF.

This clone was detected only a few times. The rearrangement uses TRBV7-3 and TRBJ1-5; the D gene is possibly TRBD1 (5 bases). This CDR3 contains 13 residues. V lost 5 bases, J lost 6 bases, and 11 bases lay in between. Per the germline V gene, CDR1 is SGHTA and CDR2 is FQGTGA. In nucleotides, the CDR3 is TGTGCCAGCAGCCTAGGGGCGGCTCAGCCCCAGCATTTT. Its protein product is CASSLGAAQPQHF.

A few counts support this clone. This chain uses TRBV7-2 with TRBJ2-6, with D perhaps TRBD1 (5 bases). This CDR3 region has 15 residues. Germline-derived CDR1 and CDR2 are SGHTA and FQGNSA. The V and J ends lost 2 bases and 2 bases respectively, with 7 bases between them. The DNA for the CDR3 is TGTGCCAGCAGCTTATCAGGGACTGGGGCCAACGTCCTGACTTTC. It encodes CASSLSGTGANVLTF.

V and J are TRBV19 and TRBJ1-5, with D hard to call. Germline V CDR1 and CDR2: LNHDA, SQIVND (reference sequence). Trimming removed 11 bases at V and 2 bases at J, with 16 bases between. The CDR3 length is 14 residues. CDR3 bases: TGTGCCGGCTCCCCAGGAGGTCGCAATCAGCCCCAGCATTTT. It specifies CAGSPGGRNQPQHF.

This clone was recorded a few times. The rearrangement uses TRBV5-4 and TRBJ1-1; 7 nucleotides align to TRBD1. J lost 0 bases, V lost 2 bases, and 4 bases had no gene match. Germline V gene data show CDR1 as SGHNT and CDR2 as YYREEE (reference sequence). The CDR3 runs 15 residues. CDR3: CASSLPGTVNTEAFF. The DNA of the CDR3 is TGTGCCAGCAGCTTACCTGGGACAGTGAACACTGAAGCTTTCTTT. The variable domain in full, completed from reference TRBV5-4 and TRBJ1-1, reads ETGVTQSPTHLIKTRGQQVTLRCSSQSGHNTVSWYQQALGQGPQFIFQYYREEENGRGNFPPRFSGLQFPNYSSELNVNALELDDSALYLCASSLPGTVNTEAFFGQGTRLTVV.

The genes are TRBV5-4 and TRBJ2-7; TRBD2 matches at 7 bases. The length of the CDR3 is 14 residues. V lost 5 bases and J lost 2; bases outside the gene matches: 7. CDR1 and CDR2 from the germline V gene are SGHNT and YYREEE (reference sequence). The CDR3 protein is CASRRGGTTYEQYF. DNA of the CDR3: TGTGCCAGCAGGCGGGGAGGGACGACCTACGAGCAGTACTTC.

The chain has TRBV11-2 and TRBJ2-7; 11 positions agree with TRBD1. Germline V lookup: CDR1 SGHAT, CDR2 FQNNGV. Trimming removed 8 bases from V and 3 bases from J; junction bases left unmatched: 6. The CDR3 is made up of 14 amino acids. The CDR3 is CASGPGTGGYEQYF. Here the CDR3 DNA reads TGTGCCAGCGGACCCGGGACAGGGGGCTACGAGCAGTACTTC.

This chain joins TRBV6-1 and TRBJ2-7; the D is unclear. The V end lost 6 bases, the J end lost 5 bases, and 8 bases lay between the germline ends. Per the germline V gene, CDR1 is MNHNS and CDR2 is SASEGT. The CDR3 sequence is 11 residues long. CDR3 bases: TGTGCCAGCAGGGTTATAAACGAGCAGTACTTC. As protein: CASRVINEQYF.

The rearrangement links TRBV6-5 to TRBJ2-1; D may correspond to TRBD1 or TRBD2 (5 bases each). The CDR3 has 11 residues. Trimming removed 5 bases from V and 14 bases from J, with 13 bases in between. Germline lookup yields CDR1 MNHEY and CDR2 SVGAGI. CDR3 in DNA: TGTGCCAGCAGTCCCGGGACGAAGGAGTTCTTC. Translated: CASSPGTKEFF.